Sequencing of this T cell receptor beta chain was carried out in a study of blood T cell repertoires in COVID-19. Germline loops: CDR1 MNHEY, CDR2 SVGAGI. V shed 0 bases and J shed 4 bases, with 10 bases lying between them. This CDR3 is 15 amino acids long. Measured with immunoSEQ multiplex PCR; TCRdb has only the in-frame clones, and not every one. The sample shows approximately 130,000 clones, more than 70% of them seen only once. The TCR sequence derives from a human donor in a cohort sampled during active COVID-19. V is TRBV6-5 and J is TRBJ1-3, with D hard to call. Sequenced: peripheral blood. In DNA, the CDR3 is TGTGCCAGCAGTTACTCGAGGAGTCCGGGAAACACCATATATTTT. Translating gives CASSYSRSPGNTIYF.